The T cell receptor beta chain under discussion was sequenced for a study of T-cell memory formation after mild COVID-19. TCRdb re-called the 5' RACE reads with MiXCR, one entry per CDR3 protein. The sample shows 400,000 to 500,000 distinct CDR3 sequences, around 24% of them seen only once. This CDR3 comprises 17 residues. Germline CDR1 reads GTSNPN; CDR2 reads SVGIG (reference sequence). Losses at the gene ends were 1 base for V and 3 bases for J; bases not matched to a gene: 7. The chain is built from TRBV30 and TRBJ2-1; 12 bases are shared with TRBD2. The sample consisted of PBMCs or a T cell subset sorted from them (not recorded which). This TCR derives from an adult woman who had mild COVID-19 (a few samples of this study predate the infection). Cell type and time point are not known. CDR3 protein: CAWSARTSGTFYNEQFF. The CDR3 DNA sequence: TGTGCCTGGAGTGCCCGGACTAGCGGGACGTTCTACAATGAGCAGTTCTTC. Complete variable domain (other parts from reference TRBV30 and TRBJ2-1): SQTIHQWPATLVQPVGSPLSLECTVEGTSNPNLYWYRQAAGRGLQLLFYSVGIGQISSEVPQNLSASRPQDRQFILSSKKLLLSDSGFYLCAWSARTSGTFYNEQFFGPGTRLTVL.